The 9 T cell receptor beta chains presented below share a single source sample, sequenced in a study of shared clonotypes between healthy human individuals. The protocol was immunoSEQ multiplex PCR, while the TCRdb copy is restricted to in-frame clones and leaves out a portion. The repertoire consists of 2 million to 2.5 million clones, with around 90% occurring once and the leading ten covering 0.37%. The specimen sequenced was naive CD4+ T cells from PBMCs. As for subset: CD45RA+ positively selected. These TCRs come from a man younger than 35 in good health. Some clones in this sample may be carry-over from other donors' samples.

This sequence joins TRBV19 and TRBJ2-2; 9 bases map to TRBD2. The V gene's germline CDR1 is LNHDA and CDR2 SQIVND (reference sequence). The trim removed 6 bases at V and 2 bases at J, leaving 13 bases unmatched. The CDR3 has 18 amino acids. The CDR3 coding sequence is TGTGCCAGTAGGGTCGAATCTAGCGGGATTCGAAACACCGGGGAGCTGTTTTTT. Its protein is CASRVESSGIRNTGELFF.

This chain links TRBV4-1 with TRBJ1-2; D is unclear. The CDR3 is 13 amino acids. Germline V gene lookup returns CDR1 MGHRA and CDR2 YSYEKL. V lost 1 base and J 2 bases, leaving 5 bases between the germline ends. CDR3 sequence (DNA): TGCGCCAGCAGCCAAGGAGTAAACTATGGCTACACCTTC. It specifies CASSQGVNYGYTF.

The chain employs TRBV9 and TRBJ1-2, with 7 bases fitting TRBD1. There are 15 residues in the CDR3. CDR1 SGDLS and CDR2 YYNGEE come from the germline V gene. V trimming: 4 bases; J trimming: 3 bases; junction bases outside the gene matches: 9. The CDR3 nucleotides are TGTGCCAGCAGCTATAGTGGGACAGTAGACTATGGCTACACCTTC. Protein: CASSYSGTVDYGYTF.

As for this clone: This sample also contains other DNA sequences that code for the same CDR3. This chain uses TRBV7-3 with TRBJ2-1, with 11 bases aligning to TRBD2. The CDR3 has 15 amino acids. V lost 5 bases, J lost 1 base, and 1 base stayed unmatched. Germline CDR1 is SGHTA and CDR2 is FQGTGA. The CDR3 region is CASSGTSGSYNEQFF. In nucleotides, the CDR3 is TGTGCCAGCAGCGGGACTAGCGGATCCTACAATGAGCAGTTCTTC.

V is TRBV28 and J is TRBJ1-5; D is unclear. The V gene's germline CDR1 is MDHEN and CDR2 SYDVKM. V shed 7 bases and J shed 0 bases, with 10 bases lying between them. The CDR3 spans 14 residues. The CDR3 loop is CASTLDISNQPQHF. Written as DNA, the CDR3 is TGTGCCAGCACCCTCGACATTAGCAATCAGCCCCAGCATTTT.

The V and J genes are TRBV11-2 and TRBJ2-3; 13 positions agree with TRBD2. This CDR3 is 16 amino acids long. Germline V gives CDR1 SGHAT, CDR2 FQNNGV. V trimming: 3 bases; J trimming: 4 bases; junction bases outside the gene matches: 4. CDR3 protein: CASSFGLAGAADTQYF. CDR3 in DNA: TGTGCCAGCAGCTTTGGACTAGCGGGAGCGGCAGATACGCAGTATTTT.

The V gene is TRBV7-3, the J gene TRBJ2-2; no reliable D call. V gave up 2 bases and J gave up 1 base, with 14 bases separating them. Germline V gene sequence: CDR1 SGHTA, CDR2 FQGTGA. The CDR3 is 17 amino acids. The DNA for the CDR3 is TGTGCCAGCAGCTTATCCCGACGTACCCAGAACACCGGGGAGCTGTTTTTT. It specifies CASSLSRRTQNTGELFF.

V gene TRBV5-6 combines with J gene TRBJ2-5, with D perhaps assigned TRBD1 or TRBD2 (5 bases each). Germline CDR1 and CDR2: SGHDT and YYEEEE. The CDR3 runs 15 residues. The germline V and J ends were trimmed by 4 bases and 2 bases, with 15 bases remaining between them. The chain's CDR3 is CASSLNRGLQETQYF. Here the CDR3 DNA reads TGTGCCAGCAGCCTGAACCGGGGCCTGCAAGAGACCCAGTACTTC.

Worth noting for this clone: The identical CDR3 is also encoded by other nucleotide sequences in the sample. V gene TRBV27 combines with J gene TRBJ2-7; a possible D gene is TRBD2 (6 bases). The CDR3 loop spans 13 amino acids. Germline V gene lookup returns CDR1 MNHEY and CDR2 SMNVEV (reference sequence). Trimming took 6 bases from V and 3 from J, leaving 12 bases between them. In DNA, the CDR3 is TGTGCCAGCAGCCTGACTAGTAGCTACGAGCAGTACTTC. It specifies CASSLTSSYEQYF.